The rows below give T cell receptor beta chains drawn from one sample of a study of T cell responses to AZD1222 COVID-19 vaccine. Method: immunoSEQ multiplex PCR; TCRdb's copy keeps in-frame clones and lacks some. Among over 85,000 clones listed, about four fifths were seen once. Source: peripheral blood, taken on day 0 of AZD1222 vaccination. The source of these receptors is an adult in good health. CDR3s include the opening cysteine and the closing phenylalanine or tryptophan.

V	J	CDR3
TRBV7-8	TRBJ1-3	CASFLGPTLYSGNTIYF
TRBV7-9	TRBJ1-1	CASSSTGGGTEAFF
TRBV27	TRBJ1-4	CASGSGAKLFF
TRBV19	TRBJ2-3	CASSLSGLAGDTQYF
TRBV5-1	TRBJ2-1	CASSLVGINNEQFF
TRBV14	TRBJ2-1	CASSPGLAGREQFF
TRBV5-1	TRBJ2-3	CASSPGLQTDTQYF
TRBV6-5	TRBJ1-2	CASSYKQGGYGYTF
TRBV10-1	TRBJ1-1	CASKTGDQGTEAFF
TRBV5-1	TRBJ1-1	CASAPNWGTEAFF
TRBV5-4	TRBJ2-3	CASSLEGGGFDTQYF
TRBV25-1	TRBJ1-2	CASSEGGQGVYTF
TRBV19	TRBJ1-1	CASNRQGNSEAFF
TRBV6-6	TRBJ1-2	CASSYGINYGYTF
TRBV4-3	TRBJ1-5	CASSPGLAGGNQPQHF
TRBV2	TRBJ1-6	CASSSTTGSNSPLHF
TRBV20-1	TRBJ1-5	CSASRGVGNQPQHF
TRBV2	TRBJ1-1	CASSLQGMNTEAFF
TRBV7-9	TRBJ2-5	CASSSEGETQYF
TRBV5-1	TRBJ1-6	CASSTGQGNNSPLHF
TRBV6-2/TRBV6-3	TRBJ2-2	CASSYSHPGLAGWSAGELFF
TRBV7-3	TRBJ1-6	CASSSGGDGSSPLHF
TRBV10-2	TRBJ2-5	CASSYLAGDQETQYF
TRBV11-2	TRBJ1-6	CASSLDGGSMNSPLHF
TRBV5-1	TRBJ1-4	CASSLMGQGPNEKLFF
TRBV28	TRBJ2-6	CASTPADRGNPGANVLTF
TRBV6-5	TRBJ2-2	CASNPTGGIGELFF
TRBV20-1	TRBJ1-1	CSARRIEAFF
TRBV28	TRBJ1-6	CASSLPGASSYNSPLHF
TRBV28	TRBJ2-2	CASSLEIPELFF
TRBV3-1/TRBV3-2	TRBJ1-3	CASSPGGGNTIYF
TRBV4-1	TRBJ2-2	CASRQSGGVSGELFF
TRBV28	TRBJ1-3	CASSFQGWGSSGNTIYF
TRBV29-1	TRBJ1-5	CSVELDRGQPQHF
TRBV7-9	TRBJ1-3	CASSQLGRRHADTIYF
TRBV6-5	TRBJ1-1	CASSYYGIRAEAFF
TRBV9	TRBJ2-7	CASSQLAGYEQYF
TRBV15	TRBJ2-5	CATSRMQETQYF
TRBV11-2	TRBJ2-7	CASSLGDSYYEQYF
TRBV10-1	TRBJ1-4	CASSRSPGRVYSRTSSHPF
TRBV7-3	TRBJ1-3	CASSLKGPGNTIYF
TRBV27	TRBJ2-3	CASSLLGSTDTQYF
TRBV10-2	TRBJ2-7	CASRTNGGITYEQYF
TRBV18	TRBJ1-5	CASSSGDFYQPQHF
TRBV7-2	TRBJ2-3	CASSLPSGSTDTQYF
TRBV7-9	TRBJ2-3	CASSQGTSGRKDTQYF
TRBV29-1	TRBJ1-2	CSVGLGTGYGYTF
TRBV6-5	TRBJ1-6	CASDPGGFNSPLHF
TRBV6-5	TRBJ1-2	CASDQLGDAGYTF
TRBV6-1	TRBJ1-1	CASSEVRTDTEAFF
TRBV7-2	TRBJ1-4	CASSLGQTSTNEKLFF
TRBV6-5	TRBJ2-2	CASSYSIEQNTGELFF
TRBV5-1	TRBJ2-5	CASSLGGGGTGETQYF